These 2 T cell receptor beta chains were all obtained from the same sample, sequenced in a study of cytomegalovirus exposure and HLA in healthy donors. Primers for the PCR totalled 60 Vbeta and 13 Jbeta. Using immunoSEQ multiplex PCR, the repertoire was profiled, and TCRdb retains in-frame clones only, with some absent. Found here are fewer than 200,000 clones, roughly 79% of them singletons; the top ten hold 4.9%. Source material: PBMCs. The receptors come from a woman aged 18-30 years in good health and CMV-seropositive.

The CDR3 reads CASSQRDGELFF. For the CDR3, the DNA is TGCGCCAGCAGCCAGCGCGACGGGGAGCTGTTTTTT. The chain links TRBV4-3 to TRBJ2-2; D uncertain. V was pared by 3 bases and J by 7 bases, with 6 bases between. This CDR3 is 12 amino acids long. The germline V gene encodes CDR1 LGHNA and CDR2 YSLEER.

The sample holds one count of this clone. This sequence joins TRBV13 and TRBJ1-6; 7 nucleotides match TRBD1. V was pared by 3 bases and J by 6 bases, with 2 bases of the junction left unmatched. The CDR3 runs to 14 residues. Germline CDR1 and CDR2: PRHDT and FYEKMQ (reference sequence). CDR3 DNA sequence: TGTGCCAGCAGCTTCCAGGGGGGTAATTCACCCCTCCACTTT. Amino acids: CASSFQGGNSPLHF.